What follows are 27 T cell receptor beta chains derived from one specimen sequenced in a study of post-analysis software for immune sequencing data. Whole-study findings and limits: Included in a set of a handful of TRBV segments more frequent in patients than controls were TRBV5-6, TRBV5-1 and TRBV20-1.

Included in the TCR beta cDNA libraries were unique molecular identifiers. TCRdb redid the calling of the PCR reads with MiXCR, one entry per CDR3 protein. Among 700,000 to 900,000 distinct CDR3 sequences listed, 46% were seen once. For these receptors, no antigen is known. Sequenced input: blood. The receptor set was obtained from a girl under 18 with multiple sclerosis.

The V call is TRBV5-1, the J call TRBJ2-1, with a possible D match to TRBD2 (6 bases). The V gene's germline CDR1 is SGHRS and CDR2 YFSETQ. CDR3 length equals 13 residues. The V and J ends lost 3 bases and 12 bases respectively, with 16 bases between them. CDR3 residues: CASSWTSGDGQFF. CDR3 bases: TGCGCCAGCAGCTGGACATCGGGGGATGGGCAGTTCTTC.

The V gene is TRBV5-1, the J gene TRBJ1-1; D is ambiguous. Trimming cost V 5 bases and J 1 base, with 12 bases left between them. The CDR3 is 14 amino acids. CDR1 is SGHRS, CDR2 YFSETQ, per germline. The CDR3 loop reads CASSAYTSNTEAFF. DNA for the CDR3: TGCGCCAGCAGTGCCTACACATCGAACACTGAAGCTTTCTTT. The whole variable domain, remainder taken from reference TRBV5-1 and TRBJ1-1, is KAGVTQTPRYLIKTRGQQVTLSCSPISGHRSVSWYQQTPGQGLQFLFEYFSETQRNKGNFPGRFSGRQFSNSRSEMNVSTLELGDSALYLCASSAYTSNTEAFFGQGTRLTVV.

This chain joins TRBV7-2 and TRBJ2-5, with unresolved D. Trimming cost V 1 base and J 4 bases, with 10 bases left between them. The CDR3 is 14 residues long. Germline lookup yields CDR1 SGHTA and CDR2 FQGNSA. Here the CDR3 reads CASSLGSLSETQYF. The CDR3 bases are TGTGCCAGCAGCTTAGGGTCATTGTCAGAGACCCAGTACTTC.

This clonotype was found a few times. The chain couples TRBV6-5 to TRBJ1-6, with D possibly TRBD1 on 6 matching bases. The CDR3 is 15 residues long. Germline V gene lookup returns CDR1 MNHEY and CDR2 SVGAGI. V shed 6 bases and J shed 3 bases, with 12 bases lying between them. CDR3 sequence reads: CASSKRTDYNSPLHF. The CDR3 DNA sequence: TGTGCCAGCAGCAAACGGACAGACTATAATTCACCCCTCCACTTT.

The chain recombines TRBV7-9 with TRBJ1-1, with D maybe TRBD1 (5 bases). Deletions cut 1 base from V and 5 bases from J, with 14 bases between. This CDR3 contains 15 residues. Germline-derived CDR1 and CDR2 are SEHNR and FQNEAQ (reference sequence). Here the CDR3 DNA reads TGTGCCAGCAGCTTAGGGAAGGGGAGGGAGACTGAAGCTTTCTTT. This codes for CASSLGKGRETEAFF.

This clonotype was detected a few times. The V call is TRBV5-1, the J call TRBJ2-3; D is unresolved. V was clipped by 5 bases and J by 4 bases, with 17 bases between them. CDR3 length equals 15 residues. Germline lookup yields CDR1 SGHRS and CDR2 YFSETQ. Here the CDR3 DNA reads TGCGCCAGCAGTTCGGACGGCGTCCTCTCAGATACGCAGTATTTT. It encodes CASSSDGVLSDTQYF.

This clonotype was counted between two and nine times. The chain employs TRBV6-7 and TRBJ1-5; no reliable D call. TRBV6-7 is placed among ORFs of uncertain function. Trimming left V 0 bases short and J 1 base short, with 16 bases between. This CDR3 has 18 amino acids. CDR3 coding DNA: TGTGCCAGCAGTTACTCTGACTCGGGATCGGCCAGCAATCAGCCCCAGCATTTT. Translated, it gives CASSYSDSGSASNQPQHF.

V is TRBV4-3 and J is TRBJ2-7, with 9 bases identical to TRBD1. Looked up from germline, CDR1 is LGHNA and CDR2 is YSLEER. This CDR3 contains 15 residues. V shed 4 bases and J 2 bases; nucleotides not matched to a gene: 6. The CDR3 loop is CASSPSGTGPYEQYF. In nucleotides, the CDR3 is TGCGCCAGCAGCCCATCCGGGACAGGGCCCTACGAGCAGTACTTC.

This rearrangement joins TRBV13 to TRBJ2-3; 9 bases fit TRBD2. This CDR3 comprises 19 residues. With V trimmed by 4 bases and J by 0 bases, 14 bases remained unmatched. Looked up from germline, CDR1 is PRHDT and CDR2 is FYEKMQ (reference sequence). CDR3 coding DNA: TGTGCCAGCAGCTCTCCCCGGGCTAGCGGGGCCCTTAGCACAGATACGCAGTATTTT. Translated: CASSSPRASGALSTDTQYF.

Of note for this clonotype: A read error may account for a junction end that differs from germline. The chain is built from TRBV7-9 and TRBJ2-1, with TRBD1 matching over 9 bases. Germline V gene lookup returns CDR1 SEHNR and CDR2 FQNEAQ (reference sequence). The CDR3 totals 17 residues. The CDR3 DNA reads TGTGCCAGCAGCCCTACAGGGGGCAGGGGGTCCTGCAATGAGCAGTTCTTC. Translating gives CASSPTGGRGSCNEQFF.

The chain has TRBV2 and TRBJ2-7, with TRBD1 identical over 8 bases. The J call may be mistaken, given a closer DNA end match to TRBJ2-5. The germline V gene has CDR1 SNHLY and CDR2 FYNNEI. The CDR3 length is 12 residues. In nucleotides, the CDR3 is TGTGCCACCAGGACAGGGAGGCAGACCCAGTACTTC. It translates to CATRTGRQTQYF.

This clonotype was seen only a few times. V gene TRBV12-3 or TRBV12-4 combines with J gene TRBJ2-1; tentative D call: TRBD1 (6 bases). CDR3 length: 11 amino acids. V lost 6 bases, J lost 9 bases, and 9 bases lay in between. DNA for the CDR3: TGTGCCAGCAGGGAAGGGGGTGAGCAGTTCTTC. It codes for CASREGGEQFF.

V is TRBV20-1 and J is TRBJ2-7; 8 bases match TRBD2. The CDR3 covers 14 residues. J lost 0 bases, V lost 0 bases, and 1 base had no gene match. CDR1 and CDR2 from the germline V gene are DFQATT and SNEGSKA (reference sequence). As DNA, the CDR3 is TGCAGTGCTAGAGAGGGACTAGACTCCTACGAGCAGTACTTC. Its protein is CSAREGLDSYEQYF.

This chain links TRBV4-3 with TRBJ2-5; D is ambiguous. The CDR3 totals 17 residues. V dropped 0 bases and J dropped 2 bases, with 16 bases sitting between them. Germline V gene lookup returns CDR1 LGHNA and CDR2 YSLEER. Written as DNA, the CDR3 is TGCGCCAGCAGCCAAGAACGGGTCCCACAACCACAAGAGACCCAGTACTTC. Protein: CASSQERVPQPQETQYF.

This clonotype turned up a few times. V and J are TRBV7-8 and TRBJ2-3; D uncertain. V gave up 4 bases and J gave up 0 bases, with 14 bases separating them. Germline V gene data show CDR1 as SGHVS and CDR2 as FQNEAQ. The CDR3 is 16 amino acids. The CDR3: CASSSPAETSTDTQYF. The DNA of the CDR3 is TGTGCCAGCAGCTCCCCGGCAGAGACTAGCACAGATACGCAGTATTTT.

Concerning this clonotype itself: A much larger clone sits a single nucleotide away, making a read error possible. The rearrangement links TRBV15 to TRBJ2-1; 7 positions match TRBD1. CDR1 is LNHNV and CDR2 is YYDKDF in the germline V gene (reference sequence). J gave up 10 bases and V 1 base, and 4 bases lay outside the gene matches. CDR3 length: 13 amino acids. The CDR3 bases are TGTGCCACCAGCAGAGGGACAGGCTACGAGCAGTTCTTC. This translates into CATSRGTGYEQFF.

This clonotype has just a few counts. This chain joins TRBV12-3 or TRBV12-4 and TRBJ2-5; 7 bases are a match to TRBD1. The CDR3 is made up of 13 amino acids. V shed 6 bases and J 4 bases; nucleotides not matched to a gene: 5. The CDR3 is CASSSGQPETQYF. DNA of the CDR3: TGTGCCAGCAGCTCGGGACAGCCAGAGACCCAGTACTTC.

The chain has TRBV12-3 or TRBV12-4 and TRBJ1-2; D is possibly TRBD1 (5 bases). Trimming stripped 0 bases from V and 4 bases from J, with 12 bases between. The CDR3 is 15 amino acids. The CDR3 region is CASSLAGPGGYGYTF. In nucleotides, the CDR3 is TGTGCCAGCAGTTTAGCAGGGCCTGGGGGCTATGGCTACACCTTC.

This clonotype was detected only once. The chain carries TRBV24-1 and TRBJ2-1, with 14 bases that match TRBD2. Germline trimming cut 7 bases from V and 7 bases from J; bases unmatched to any gene: 11. The germline V gene has CDR1 KGHDR and CDR2 SFDVKD. The CDR3 runs 17 residues. The CDR3 bases are TGTGCCACCAGCCCGGGACTAGCGGGAGAGTCTCGGAATGAGCAGTTCTTC. Amino acids: CATSPGLAGESRNEQFF.

The J gene is TRBJ2-7, the V gene TRBV29-1; possible D gene TRBD2, 6 bases. CDR1 SQVTM and CDR2 ANQGSEA come from the germline V gene. Between the trimmed V and J ends, which lost 7 bases and 2 bases, there was a span of 21 bases. The CDR3 totals 15 residues. The CDR3 loop reads CSARYRGGPTYEQYF. In DNA form, the CDR3 reads TGCAGCGCCCGATATCGGGGAGGACCAACCTACGAGCAGTACTTC.

Here the CDR3 reads CSASMVQRNSNQPQHF. The DNA of the CDR3 is TGCAGTGCTAGCATGGTGCAACGGAATAGCAATCAGCCCCAGCATTTT. This rearrangement joins TRBV20-1 to TRBJ1-5; D unresolved. V was trimmed by 3 bases and J by 0 bases, leaving 15 bases between them. The CDR3 sequence is 16 residues long. Germline-derived CDR1 and CDR2 are DFQATT and SNEGSKA (reference sequence).

There are a few counts of this clonotype. The rearrangement links TRBV9 to TRBJ2-1; the match to TRBD2 covers 13 bases. The CDR3 extends over 16 amino acids. CDR1 is SGDLS and CDR2 is YYNGEE in the germline V gene. Unmatched junction bases numbered 4, after V lost 4 bases and J lost 3 bases. Written as DNA, the CDR3 is TGTGCCAGCAGCACTGGGACTAGCGGGATCTACAATGAGCAGTTCTTC. It codes for CASSTGTSGIYNEQFF.

The table lists this clonotype with a few counts. The chain has TRBV7-2 and TRBJ2-5; D ambiguous. This CDR3 comprises 14 residues. V was clipped by 4 bases and J by 10 bases, with 19 bases between them. Germline CDR1 reads SGHTA; CDR2 reads FQGNSA. In nucleotides, the CDR3 is TGTGCCAGCAGCTCGGTCTCCATCGACACGATCCAGTACTTC. Protein sequence: CASSSVSIDTIQYF.

V usage is TRBV9 and J usage is TRBJ1-1, with D hard to call. Germline-derived CDR1 and CDR2 are SGDLS and YYNGEE. The CDR3 has 13 amino acids. V dropped 0 bases and J dropped 1 base, with 4 bases sitting between them. Here the CDR3 reads CASSVVPNTEAFF. CDR3 DNA: TGTGCCAGCAGCGTAGTACCGAACACTGAAGCTTTCTTT.

This clonotype has a handful of counts. The chain links TRBV6-1 to TRBJ2-1; tentatively, D is TRBD2 (5 bases). Germline CDR1 and CDR2: MNHNS and SASEGT. The CDR3 spans 17 residues. V lost 6 bases to trimming and J lost 5 bases, with 23 bases between them. In DNA, the CDR3 is TGTGCCAGCAGCCCCGGCGGGTACGGACCGACTCACAATGAGCAGTTCTTC. It yields the protein CASSPGGYGPTHNEQFF.

In its sample, this clonotype was seen a few times. The rearrangement joins TRBV7-2 to TRBJ1-1, with 11 bases matching TRBD1. Germline V lookup: CDR1 SGHTA, CDR2 FQGNSA. Unmatched junction bases numbered 6, after V lost 4 bases and J lost 5 bases. This CDR3 spans 15 amino acids. The CDR3 region has the DNA TGTGCCAGCAGCTCCACGGGACAGGGGGTTACTGAAGCTTTCTTT. Translation gives CASSSTGQGVTEAFF.

The chain couples TRBV7-6 to TRBJ2-3; TRBD2 matches 10 bases. CDR3 length equals 16 residues. Germline CDR1 SGHVS, CDR2 FNYEAQ. The ends lost 5 bases at V and 2 bases at J; junction bases unmatched: 7. CDR3 residues: CASSRRTSGDTDTQYF. DNA of the CDR3: TGTGCCAGCAGCCGGAGGACTAGCGGAGACACAGATACGCAGTATTTT.